This T cell receptor (beta chain) appears in the sequencing data of a study of blood T cell repertoires in COVID-19. The wider study: From T cells, B-cell-depleted T cells, or PBMCs came the material, which was cDNA or gDNA.

Authors' data handling: Nucleated cell counts were estimated from reference gene primer amplification. This table comes from immunoSEQ multiplex PCR, and its TCRdb copy is limited to in-frame clones, with some not included. V and J calls and clone size are given by that table; D and trimming were obtained from the DNA. The profile shows over 150,000 clones, around 88% of them singletons. V lost 4 bases, J lost 3 bases, and 5 bases stayed unmatched. Germline assignment: CDR1 SGHRS and CDR2 YFSETQ. This CDR3 has 14 residues. This receptor was taken from a woman aged 70-85 years who had recovered from COVID-19. Source material: peripheral blood. The chain couples TRBV5-1 to TRBJ1-1; 8 bases agree with TRBD1. CDR3 in DNA: TGCGCCAGCAGCAACACAGGGGGGGACACTGAAGCTTTCTTT. Translated, it gives CASSNTGGDTEAFF.